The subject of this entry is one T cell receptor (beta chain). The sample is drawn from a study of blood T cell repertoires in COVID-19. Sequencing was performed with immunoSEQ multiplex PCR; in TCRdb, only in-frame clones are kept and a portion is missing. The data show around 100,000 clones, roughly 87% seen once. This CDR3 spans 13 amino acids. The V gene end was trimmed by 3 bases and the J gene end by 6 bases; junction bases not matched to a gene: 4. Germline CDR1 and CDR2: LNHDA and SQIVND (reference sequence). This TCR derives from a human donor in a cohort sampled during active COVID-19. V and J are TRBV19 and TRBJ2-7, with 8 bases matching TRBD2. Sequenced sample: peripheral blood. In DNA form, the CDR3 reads TGTGCCAGTAGTATCCAGCGGGAGAGCGAGCAGTACTTC. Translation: CASSIQRESEQYF.